One and the same sample provided the 32 T cell receptor beta chains below, sequenced in a study of T cell repertoires in cytomegalovirus infection. TCRdb reprocessed the reads with MiXCR, giving one entry per CDR3 protein. The profile shows around 530,000 distinct CDR3 sequences, around 27% of them singletons. What was sequenced was PBMCs. The receptors stem from a human donor in good health (CMV status not recorded). Some clones in this sample may be carry-over from other donors' samples.

This chain connects TRBV6-5 to TRBJ1-5; 7 bases align to TRBD1. Germline V gene data show CDR1 as MNHEY and CDR2 as SVGAGI. Unmatched junction bases numbered 8, after V lost 5 bases and J lost 7 bases. CDR3 length: 14 amino acids. This CDR3 is CASSPGTALQPQHF. In DNA form, the CDR3 reads TGTGCCAGCAGTCCAGGGACAGCTTTACAGCCCCAGCATTTT.

The table lists this clonotype with a few counts. J is TRBJ1-6 and V is TRBV7-2; D possibly corresponds to TRBD1 (6 bases). Trimming stripped 2 bases from V and 8 bases from J, with 13 bases between. Germline loops: CDR1 SGHTA, CDR2 FQGNSA. The length of the CDR3 is 15 residues. The DNA of the CDR3 is TGTGCCAGCAGCTTATACGGGGGCTTGGATTCACCCCTCCACTTT. As protein: CASSLYGGLDSPLHF.

The chain is built from TRBV4-3 and TRBJ2-7; TRBD2 matches 13 bases. Unmatched junction bases numbered 4, after V lost 4 bases and J lost 7 bases. This CDR3 is 14 amino acids long. Germline V CDR1 and CDR2: LGHNA, YSLEER. In DNA, the CDR3 is TGCGCCAGCAGCCCGGGACTAGCGGGAAGTGAGCAGTACTTC. It translates to CASSPGLAGSEQYF.

Ten or more counts support this clonotype. The rearrangement uses TRBV6-2 or TRBV6-3 and TRBJ2-2; D not certain. The germline CDR1 and CDR2 sequences are MNHEY and SVGEGT. The CDR3 loop spans 15 amino acids. V shed 5 bases and J shed 4 bases, with 14 bases lying between them. Written as DNA, the CDR3 is TGTGCCAGCAGTCCCTCGGCACATAGCACCGGGGAGCTGTTTTTT. Translation gives CASSPSAHSTGELFF.

Ten or more counts support this clonotype. The chain uses TRBV28 and TRBJ1-2; D not resolved. The V gene lost 7 bases and the J gene lost 2 bases, with 8 bases spanning the gap. Germline CDR1 MDHEN, CDR2 SYDVKM. This CDR3 comprises 12 residues. The CDR3 sequence: CASTTGNYGYTF. The CDR3 nucleotides read TGTGCCAGCACTACTGGGAACTATGGCTACACCTTC.

This rearrangement joins TRBV7-2 to TRBJ1-5; D is undetermined. The germline CDR1 and CDR2 sequences are SGHTA and FQGNSA. Trimming pared 1 base from V and 2 bases from J, leaving 12 bases between. The CDR3 consists of 16 residues. The CDR3 sequence: CASSLDRSFGNQPQHF. The CDR3 coding sequence is TGTGCCAGCAGCTTAGACCGGAGCTTCGGCAATCAGCCCCAGCATTTT. Combining the CDR3 with reference TRBV7-2 and TRBJ1-5 gives the whole variable domain GAGVSQSPSNKVTEKGKDVELRCDPISGHTALYWYRQSLGQGLEFLIYFQGNSAPDKSGLPSDRFSAERTGGSVSTLTIQRTQQEDSAVYLCASSLDRSFGNQPQHFGDGTRLSIL.

This clonotype was counted a single time. Mismatch with germline at one junction end may stem from a read error. J is TRBJ2-1 and V is TRBV7-8; 7 bases align to TRBD2. CDR1 is SGHVS, CDR2 FQNEAQ, per germline. The CDR3 has 20 residues. CDR3 region: CASSTQAGRPSHRSYNEQSF. The CDR3 region has the DNA TGTGCCAGCAGCACCCAAGCGGGGCGTCCTAGCCATCGCTCCTACAATGAGCAGTCCTTC.

This clonotype was observed a handful of times. The chain joins TRBV7-9 to TRBJ1-2, with D tentatively TRBD1 (5 bases). This CDR3 comprises 15 residues. Trimming removed 4 bases from V and 3 bases from J, with 15 bases in between. In germline, CDR1 is SEHNR, CDR2 FQNEAQ (reference sequence). The CDR3 protein is CASSSAIRGDYGYTF. For the CDR3, the DNA is TGTGCCAGCAGCTCCGCAATTAGGGGAGACTATGGCTACACCTTC. The full variable domain, completed using reference TRBV7-9 and TRBJ1-2, is DTGVSQNPRHKITKRGQNVTFRCDPISEHNRLYWYRQTLGQGPEFLTYFQNEAQLEKSRLLSDRFSAERPKGSFSTLEIQRTEQGDSAMYLCASSSAIRGDYGYTFGSGTRLTVV.

This chain joins TRBV12-3 or TRBV12-4 and TRBJ2-1; no clear D gene. The CDR3 has 15 residues. V lost 6 bases to trimming and J lost 9 bases, with 21 bases between them. CDR3 loop: CASSPSGGPRSEQFF. The CDR3 DNA follows: TGTGCCAGCAGCCCGTCCGGCGGCCCCCGGAGTGAGCAGTTCTTC.

The V gene is TRBV6-2 or TRBV6-3, the J gene TRBJ2-3, with 10 bases lining up with TRBD2. Germline-derived CDR1 and CDR2 are MNHEY and SVGEGT. V shed 5 bases and J 1 base; nucleotides not matched to a gene: 3. CDR3 length: 15 amino acids. The CDR3 is CASSGLADRTDTQYF. In DNA form, the CDR3 reads TGTGCCAGCAGTGGACTAGCGGACCGCACAGATACGCAGTATTTT.

This clonotype was observed a handful of times. J is TRBJ1-5 and V is TRBV12-3 or TRBV12-4, with 7 positions matching TRBD1. With 6 bases clipped from V and 2 bases from J, the junction kept 7 bases outside the gene matches. This CDR3 contains 15 residues. CDR3 DNA sequence: TGTGCCAGCAGACAACAGGGGATGGGCAATCAGCCCCAGCATTTT. This translates into CASRQQGMGNQPQHF.

Points on this clonotype: One end of the junction varies from germline; a read error may be responsible. This sequence joins TRBV24-1 and TRBJ2-2; a possible D gene is TRBD1 (6 bases). Germline V gene lookup returns CDR1 KGHDR and CDR2 SFDVKD. CDR3 length: 12 amino acids. The DNA of the CDR3 is TGTGCCACCAGTGATCTGTCAGGGGAGCTGCTTTTT. Translating gives CATSDLSGELLF.

The CDR3 region is CASSRPKELAGDWGTGELFF. CDR3 DNA sequence: TGTGCCAGCAGCCGGCCCAAGGAGCTAGCGGGAGATTGGGGCACCGGGGAGCTGTTTTTT. The V and J genes are TRBV7-6 and TRBJ2-2, with 10 bases lining up with TRBD2. The CDR3 is 20 residues long. Trimming took 5 bases from V and 4 from J; bases not matched to a gene: 19. Per the germline V gene, CDR1 is SGHVS and CDR2 is FNYEAQ.

There are a few counts of this clonotype. The V and J genes are TRBV4-3 and TRBJ1-1, with TRBD1 identical over 7 bases. This CDR3 region has 13 residues. CDR1 LGHNA and CDR2 YSLEER come from the germline V gene. V lost 5 bases to trimming and J lost 6 bases; unmatched junction nucleotides: 6. The CDR3 nucleotides are TGCGCCAGCAGCTCCTTCAGGGGGTCTGAAGCTTTCTTT. It translates to CASSSFRGSEAFF.

This clonotype was found a few times. CDR3: CASSGPGSVEQFF. The CDR3 nucleotides are TGTGCCAGCAGCGGCCCTGGTAGCGTTGAGCAGTTCTTC. V and J are TRBV5-4 and TRBJ2-1; a possible D gene is TRBD2 (5 bases). The CDR3 has 13 residues. Germline CDR1 is SGHNT and CDR2 is YYREEE (reference sequence). V lost 4 bases to trimming and J lost 9 bases, with 14 bases between them. Full variable domain (outside the CDR3, taken from reference TRBV5-4 and TRBJ2-1): ETGVTQSPTHLIKTRGQQVTLRCSSQSGHNTVSWYQQALGQGPQFIFQYYREEENGRGNFPPRFSGLQFPNYSSELNVNALELDDSALYLCASSGPGSVEQFFGPGTRLTVL.

This clonotype occurred a few times. The chain employs TRBV7-9 and TRBJ2-3; TRBD1 aligns across 8 bases. V lost 3 bases, J lost 3 bases, and 8 bases stayed unmatched. Germline CDR1 SEHNR, CDR2 FQNEAQ (reference sequence). There are 16 residues in the CDR3. For the CDR3, the DNA is TGTGCCAGCAGCTTGAACATCAACAGGGGGACAGATACGCAGTATTTT. Translated: CASSLNINRGTDTQYF.

This clonotype has at least ten counts. The chain couples TRBV7-2 to TRBJ1-4; D possibly corresponds to TRBD1 (5 bases). Per the germline V gene, CDR1 is SGHTA and CDR2 is FQGNSA. Trimming removed 5 bases at V and 5 bases at J, with 12 bases between. CDR3 length: 14 amino acids. CDR3 DNA: TGTGCCAGCAGCACCGGGACTGTAAATGAAAAACTGTTTTTT. Protein product: CASSTGTVNEKLFF.

This clonotype showed up many times. DNA for the CDR3: TGTGCCAGCAGCTCCCAAGGAGGTGAGCAGTTCTTC. Its protein is CASSSQGGEQFF. V usage is TRBV7-2 and J usage is TRBJ2-1, with TRBD2 as a possible D gene (5 bases). CDR1 and CDR2 from the germline V gene are SGHTA and FQGNSA. With 4 bases removed from V and 9 bases from J, the gap between germline ends came to 10 bases. The CDR3 has 12 residues.

The rearrangement links TRBV6-5 to TRBJ2-5; D possibly corresponds to TRBD2 (6 bases). The CDR3 consists of 14 residues. Germline assignment: CDR1 MNHEY and CDR2 SVGAGI. Trimming removed 2 bases at V and 4 bases at J, with 11 bases between. CDR3 bases: TGTGCCAGCAGTTACACCGGGACTGCAGAGACCCAGTACTTC. Translating gives CASSYTGTAETQYF.

This clonotype was seen a few times. This sequence joins TRBV4-3 and TRBJ2-3, with 11 positions matching TRBD1. Unmatched junction bases numbered 8, after V lost 1 base and J lost 5 bases. Germline lookup yields CDR1 LGHNA and CDR2 YSLEER. The CDR3 consists of 17 residues. DNA for the CDR3: TGCGCCAGCAGCCAAGGGCTGGGACAGGGGGTTGGAGATACGCAGTATTTT. Its protein is CASSQGLGQGVGDTQYF.

This clonotype was picked up a small number of times. The chain has TRBV7-8 and TRBJ2-3; 10 nucleotides align to TRBD1. The CDR3 runs to 18 residues. Germline V CDR1 and CDR2: SGHVS, FQNEAQ. Trimming at V came to 2 bases and at J to 3 bases, leaving 11 bases not matched to a gene. The CDR3 DNA is TGTGCCAGCAGCTTAAGGCCTACGACAGGGGGCTTTACAGATACGCAGTATTTT. Its protein product is CASSLRPTTGGFTDTQYF.

V and J are TRBV20-1 and TRBJ2-3, with D unresolved. V was shortened by 3 bases and J by 0 bases, with 16 bases between the two germline ends. The CDR3 has 16 residues. Per germline, CDR1 DFQATT and CDR2 SNEGSKA (reference sequence). In nucleotides, the CDR3 is TGCAGTGCTAGCCCCCCTCTACTACAAAGCACAGATACGCAGTATTTT. This translates into CSASPPLLQSTDTQYF.

This sequence joins TRBV4-3 and TRBJ2-5; 8 bases agree with TRBD2. This CDR3 is 15 amino acids long. CDR1 and CDR2 from the germline V gene are LGHNA and YSLEER. With 1 base clipped from V and 5 bases from J, the junction kept 6 bases outside the gene matches. The CDR3 reads CASSQVNLAGETQYF. The CDR3 nucleotides are TGCGCCAGCAGCCAAGTTAACCTAGCGGGTGAGACCCAGTACTTC.

The chain joins TRBV4-1 to TRBJ1-2; possible D gene TRBD1, 5 bases. V lost 0 bases to trimming and J lost 6 bases, with 14 bases between them. The CDR3 spans 15 residues. CDR1 and CDR2 from the germline V gene are MGHRA and YSYEKL. CDR3 residues: CASSQDLLAGHGYTF. CDR3 sequence (DNA): TGCGCCAGCAGCCAAGATCTTTTGGCAGGGCATGGCTACACCTTC.

This clonotype was counted only a few times. The chain recombines TRBV15 with TRBJ1-2; D gene unclear. Germline V gene data show CDR1 as LNHNV and CDR2 as YYDKDF (reference sequence). Trimming took 1 base from V and 4 from J, leaving 13 bases between them. The length of the CDR3 is 15 residues. Here the CDR3 reads CATSRAPGSGYGYTF. The CDR3 DNA is TGTGCCACCAGCAGAGCCCCGGGTTCCGGCTATGGCTACACCTTC.

The V and J genes are TRBV7-6 and TRBJ2-2, with unresolved D. Germline-derived CDR1 and CDR2 are SGHVS and FNYEAQ. The length of the CDR3 is 16 residues. The V gene lost 1 base and the J gene lost 0 bases, with 9 bases spanning the gap. As DNA, the CDR3 is TGTGCCAGCAGCTTAGAGATAGAAGCGAACACCGGGGAGCTGTTTTTT. This encodes CASSLEIEANTGELFF.

This chain joins TRBV19 and TRBJ1-1; the D gene is possibly TRBD1 (5 bases). Germline V gene data show CDR1 as LNHDA and CDR2 as SQIVND (reference sequence). V dropped 2 bases and J dropped 8 bases, with 21 bases sitting between them. This CDR3 has 16 amino acids. The CDR3 reads CASSIYQSGGFGEAFF. The CDR3 DNA is TGTGCCAGTAGTATATATCAGTCGGGGGGATTTGGGGAAGCTTTCTTT. The full variable domain, completed using reference TRBV19 and TRBJ1-1, is DGGITQSPKYLFRKEGQNVTLSCEQNLNHDAMYWYRQDPGQGLRLIYYSQIVNDFQKGDIAEGYSVSREKKESFPLTVTSAQKNPTAFYLCASSIYQSGGFGEAFFGQGTRLTVV.

This clonotype was seen a handful of times. The chain links TRBV19 to TRBJ1-4; TRBD1 matches 7 bases. CDR1 LNHDA and CDR2 SQIVND come from the germline V gene (reference sequence). This CDR3 comprises 14 residues. Losses at the gene ends were 6 bases for V and 5 bases for J; bases not matched to a gene: 6. DNA of the CDR3: TGTGCCAGTAGAAGGGGACAGAAAAATGAAAAACTGTTTTTT. Amino acids: CASRRGQKNEKLFF.

This clonotype was recorded many times. V usage is TRBV7-2 and J usage is TRBJ2-3; a possible D gene is TRBD2 (5 bases). In germline, CDR1 is SGHTA, CDR2 FQGNSA. The CDR3 spans 13 residues. Between the trimmed V and J ends, which lost 1 base and 6 bases, there was a span of 8 bases. The CDR3 protein is CASSLEEGDTQYF. DNA for the CDR3: TGTGCCAGCAGCTTAGAAGAGGGTGATACGCAGTATTTT.

This clonotype has more than one count but fewer than ten. The V and J genes are TRBV7-8 and TRBJ2-1; TRBD2 aligns across 8 bases. This CDR3 is built from 16 residues. The V gene's germline CDR1 is SGHVS and CDR2 FQNEAQ. After removal of 2 bases from V and 0 bases from J, the junction contained 3 bases not matched to a gene. In DNA, the CDR3 is TGTGCCAGCAGCTTATTTGGGACTAGCTCCTACAATGAGCAGTTCTTC. Encoded protein: CASSLFGTSSYNEQFF.

The chain couples TRBV12-3 or TRBV12-4 to TRBJ1-1; D ambiguous. V was pared by 7 bases and J by 1 base, with 7 bases between. CDR3 size: 12 residues. The CDR3 protein is CASKLGNTEAFF. Here the CDR3 DNA reads TGTGCCAGCAAGCTGGGGAACACTGAAGCTTTCTTT.

This chain joins TRBV9 and TRBJ2-7, with 9 positions matching TRBD1. Germline loops: CDR1 SGDLS, CDR2 YYNGEE. With 0 bases clipped from V and 2 bases from J, the junction kept 6 bases outside the gene matches. CDR3 length: 16 amino acids. CDR3: CASSVEAGQGPYEQYF. CDR3 nucleotide sequence: TGTGCCAGCAGCGTAGAGGCGGGACAGGGCCCCTACGAGCAGTACTTC.